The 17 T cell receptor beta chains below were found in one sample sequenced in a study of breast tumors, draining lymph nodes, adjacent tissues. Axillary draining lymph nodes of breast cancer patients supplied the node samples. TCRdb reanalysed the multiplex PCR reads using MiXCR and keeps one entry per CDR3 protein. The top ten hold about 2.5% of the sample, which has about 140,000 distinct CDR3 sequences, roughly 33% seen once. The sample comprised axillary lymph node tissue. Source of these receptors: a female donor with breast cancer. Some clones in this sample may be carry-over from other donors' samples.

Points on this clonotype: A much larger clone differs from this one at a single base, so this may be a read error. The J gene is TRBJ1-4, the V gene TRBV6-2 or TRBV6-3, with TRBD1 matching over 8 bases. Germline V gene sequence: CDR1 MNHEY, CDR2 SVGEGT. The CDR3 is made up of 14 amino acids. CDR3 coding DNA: TGTACCAGCAACGACAGGGGTGCTAATGAAAAACTGTTTTTT. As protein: CTSNDRGANEKLFF.

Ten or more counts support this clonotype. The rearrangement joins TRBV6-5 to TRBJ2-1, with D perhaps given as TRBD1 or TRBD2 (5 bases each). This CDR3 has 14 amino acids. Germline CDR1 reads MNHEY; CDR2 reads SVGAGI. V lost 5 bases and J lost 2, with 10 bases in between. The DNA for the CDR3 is TGTGCCAGCAGTCCAGGGACGGCCTACAATGAGCAGTTCTTC. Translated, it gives CASSPGTAYNEQFF.

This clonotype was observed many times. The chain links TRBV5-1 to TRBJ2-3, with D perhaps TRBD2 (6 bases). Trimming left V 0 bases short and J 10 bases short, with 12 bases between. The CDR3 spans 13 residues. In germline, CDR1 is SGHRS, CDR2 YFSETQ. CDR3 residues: CASSLATEGAQYF. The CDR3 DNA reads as TGCGCCAGCAGCTTGGCCACGGAGGGAGCGCAGTATTTT.

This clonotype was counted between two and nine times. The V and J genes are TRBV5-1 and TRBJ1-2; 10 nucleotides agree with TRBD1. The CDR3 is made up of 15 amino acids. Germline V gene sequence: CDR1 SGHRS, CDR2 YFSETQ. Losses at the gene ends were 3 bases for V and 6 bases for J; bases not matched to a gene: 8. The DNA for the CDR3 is TGCGCCAGCAGCTCAACCGGGACAGGGGTGGATGGCTACACCTTC. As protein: CASSSTGTGVDGYTF.

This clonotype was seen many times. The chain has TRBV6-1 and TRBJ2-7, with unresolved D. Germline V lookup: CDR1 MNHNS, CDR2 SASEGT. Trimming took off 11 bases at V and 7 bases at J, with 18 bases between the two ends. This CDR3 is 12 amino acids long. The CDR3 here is CAVGRGSGEQYV. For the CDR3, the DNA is TGTGCCGTCGGGCGTGGGTCAGGAGAGCAGTACGTC.

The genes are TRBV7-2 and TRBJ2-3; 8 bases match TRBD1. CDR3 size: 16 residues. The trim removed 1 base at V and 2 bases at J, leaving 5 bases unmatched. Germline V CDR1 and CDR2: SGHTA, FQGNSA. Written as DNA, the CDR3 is TGTGCCAGCAGCTTAGGGACAGGGACCCTCACAGATACGCAGTATTTT. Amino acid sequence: CASSLGTGTLTDTQYF.

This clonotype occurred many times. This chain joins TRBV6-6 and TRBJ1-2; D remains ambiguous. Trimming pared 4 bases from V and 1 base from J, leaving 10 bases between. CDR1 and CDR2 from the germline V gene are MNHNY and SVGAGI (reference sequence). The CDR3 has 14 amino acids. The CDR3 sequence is CASSSGSNNYGYTF. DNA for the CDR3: TGTGCCAGCAGTTCCGGGAGTAATAACTATGGCTACACCTTC.

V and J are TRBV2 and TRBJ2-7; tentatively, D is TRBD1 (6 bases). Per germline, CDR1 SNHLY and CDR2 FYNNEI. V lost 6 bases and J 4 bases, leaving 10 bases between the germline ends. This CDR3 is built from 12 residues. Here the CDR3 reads CASRGRGYEQYV. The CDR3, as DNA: TGTGCCAGCAGGGGCAGGGGATACGAGCAGTACGTC.

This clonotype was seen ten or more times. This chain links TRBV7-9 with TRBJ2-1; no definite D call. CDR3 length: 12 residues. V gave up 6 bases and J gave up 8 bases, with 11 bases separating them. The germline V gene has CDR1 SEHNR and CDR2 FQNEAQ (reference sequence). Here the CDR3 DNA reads TGTGCCAGCAGGCAAGATAGCTATGAGCAGTTCTTC. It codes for CASRQDSYEQFF.

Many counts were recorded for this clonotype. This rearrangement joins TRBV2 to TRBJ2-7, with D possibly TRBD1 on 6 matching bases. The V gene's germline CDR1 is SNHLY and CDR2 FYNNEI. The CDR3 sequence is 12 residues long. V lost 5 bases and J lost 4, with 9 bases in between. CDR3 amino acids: CASSMDSYEQYF. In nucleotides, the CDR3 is TGTGCCAGCAGTATGGACAGTTACGAGCAGTACTTC.

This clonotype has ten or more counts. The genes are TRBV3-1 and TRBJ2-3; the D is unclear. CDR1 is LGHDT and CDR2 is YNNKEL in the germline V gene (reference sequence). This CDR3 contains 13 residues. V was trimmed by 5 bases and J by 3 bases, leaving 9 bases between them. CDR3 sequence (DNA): TGTGCCAGCAGCTCATCGCGGACAGATACGCAGTATTTT. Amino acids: CASSSSRTDTQYF.

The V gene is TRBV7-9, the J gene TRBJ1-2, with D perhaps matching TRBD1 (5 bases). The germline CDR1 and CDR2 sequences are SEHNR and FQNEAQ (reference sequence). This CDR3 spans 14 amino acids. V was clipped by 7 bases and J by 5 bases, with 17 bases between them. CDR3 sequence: CASTIPTDLYGYTF. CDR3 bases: TGTGCCAGCACCATTCCGACAGACCTTTATGGCTACACCTTC.

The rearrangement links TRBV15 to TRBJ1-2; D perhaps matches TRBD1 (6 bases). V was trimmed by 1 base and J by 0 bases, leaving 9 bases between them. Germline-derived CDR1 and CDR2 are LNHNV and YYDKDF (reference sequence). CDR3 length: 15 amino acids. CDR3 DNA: TGTGCCACCAGCAGAGGGGGGGCCTCTAACTATGGCTACACCTTC. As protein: CATSRGGASNYGYTF. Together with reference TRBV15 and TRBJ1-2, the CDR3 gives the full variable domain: DAMVIQNPRYQVTQFGKPVTLSCSQTLNHNVMYWYQQKSSQAPKLLFHYYDKDFNNEADTPDNFQSRRPNTSFCFLDIRSPGLGDTAMYLCATSRGGASNYGYTFGSGTRLTVV.

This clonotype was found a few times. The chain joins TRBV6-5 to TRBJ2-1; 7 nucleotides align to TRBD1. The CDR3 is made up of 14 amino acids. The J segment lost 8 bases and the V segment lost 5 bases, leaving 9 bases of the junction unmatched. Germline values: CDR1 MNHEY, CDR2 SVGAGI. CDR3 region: CASSHQTGVDEQFF. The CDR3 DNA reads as TGTGCCAGCAGTCACCAAACAGGGGTGGATGAGCAGTTCTTC.

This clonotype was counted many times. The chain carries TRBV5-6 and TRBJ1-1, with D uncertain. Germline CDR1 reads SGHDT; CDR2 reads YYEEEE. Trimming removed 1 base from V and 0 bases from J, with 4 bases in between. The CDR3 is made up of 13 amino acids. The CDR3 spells CASSLSMNTEAFF. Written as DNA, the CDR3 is TGTGCCAGCAGCTTGTCGATGAACACTGAAGCTTTCTTT.

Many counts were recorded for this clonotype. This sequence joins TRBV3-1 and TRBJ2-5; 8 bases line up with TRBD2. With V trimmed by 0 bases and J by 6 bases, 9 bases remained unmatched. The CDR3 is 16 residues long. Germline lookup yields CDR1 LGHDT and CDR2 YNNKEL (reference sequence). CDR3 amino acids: CASSQDPAGAYKTQYF. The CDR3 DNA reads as TGTGCCAGCAGCCAAGATCCAGCGGGGGCGTACAAGACCCAGTACTTC.

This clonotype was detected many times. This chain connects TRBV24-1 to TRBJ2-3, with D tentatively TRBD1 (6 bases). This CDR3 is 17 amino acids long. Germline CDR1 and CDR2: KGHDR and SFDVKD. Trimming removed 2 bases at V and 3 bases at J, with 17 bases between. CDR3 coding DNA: TGTGCCACCAGTGATTGGGGTCAGGGGATGGGGACAGATACGCAGTATTTT. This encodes CATSDWGQGMGTDTQYF.